This record looks at one T cell receptor (beta chain) sequence and its context. How the authors handled the data: Amplification of reference gene primers was used by the study to estimate nucleated cell counts. Here immunoSEQ multiplex PCR was the method, and the copy in TCRdb shows in-frame clones only, minus some. For V, J and clone size, that table is used; D and trimming come from the DNA. The sample holds under 200,000 clones, under 80% seen once. Germline V gene sequence: CDR1 SGHRS, CDR2 YFSETQ. The CDR3 sequence is 13 residues long. With 5 bases removed from V and 1 base from J, the gap between germline ends came to 9 bases. The sample comes from a study of blood T cell repertoires in COVID-19. Looking at the study overall: Both acute and convalescent COVID-19 samples were obtained from the United States, Italy and Spain. PBMCs, B-cell-depleted T cells, or T cells were the source of the cDNA or gDNA that made up the material.

The specimen sequenced was peripheral blood. The TCR was taken from a woman older than 75 with acute or convalescent COVID-19. This chain links TRBV5-1 with TRBJ1-2; D remains unclear. The CDR3 nucleotides read TGCGCCAGCAGAATCCGGGGTAACTATGGCTACACCTTC. It encodes CASRIRGNYGYTF. The complete variable domain, with remaining parts taken from reference TRBV5-1 and TRBJ1-2, reads KAGVTQTPRYLIKTRGQQVTLSCSPISGHRSVSWYQQTPGQGLQFLFEYFSETQRNKGNFPGRFSGRQFSNSRSEMNVSTLELGDSALYLCASRIRGNYGYTFGSGTRLTVV.